The next 32 T cell receptor beta chains were all read from a single sample in a study of radiotherapy plus CTLA-4 blockade in lung cancer. The method was immunoSEQ multiplex PCR; TCRdb's version includes in-frame clones alone and lacks a portion of them. The sample contains about 78,000 clones, around 87% of which appear only once. The sample in question was peripheral blood, obtained from a patient treated with radiotherapy plus ipilimumab. These receptors were obtained from a human donor with non-small cell lung cancer who had stable disease on radiotherapy plus ipilimumab.

The chain links TRBV4-2 to TRBJ1-4; D is possibly TRBD1 (6 bases). There are 16 residues in the CDR3. The germline gives CDR1 LGHNA, CDR2 YNFKEQ. Trimming took 1 base from V and 0 from J, leaving 9 bases between them. The CDR3 DNA follows: TGTGCCAGCAGCCAAGCTAGGGGGGCAACTAATGAAAAACTGTTTTTT. It translates to CASSQARGATNEKLFF.

The rearrangement links TRBV6-5 to TRBJ2-7; 7 positions agree with TRBD2. The CDR3 runs to 15 residues. The V and J ends lost 4 bases and 2 bases, in that order; junction bases with no gene match: 8. Germline V gene lookup returns CDR1 MNHEY and CDR2 SVGAGI. CDR3 coding DNA: TGTGCCAGCAGTTTAGGGGACTATCACGCCTACGAGCAGTACTTC. Amino acids: CASSLGDYHAYEQYF.

The chain combines TRBV18 with TRBJ2-6; 7 positions match TRBD1. Trimming took 6 bases from V and 1 from J; bases not matched to a gene: 18. Germline V lookup: CDR1 KGHSH, CDR2 LQKENI. This CDR3 has 20 residues. Here the CDR3 reads CASSPPQTGLGTSGANVLTF. As DNA, the CDR3 is TGTGCCAGCTCCCCCCCCCAGACAGGGTTGGGAACTTCTGGGGCCAACGTCCTGACTTTC.

The CDR3, as DNA: TGTGCCATCAGTGAGTTGTGGGCGGGGTTATCATCAAGGAGGAATGAGCAGTTCTTC. This translates into CAISELWAGLSSRRNEQFF. This chain joins TRBV10-3 and TRBJ2-1, with D possibly TRBD2 on 6 matching bases. In germline, CDR1 is ENHRY, CDR2 SYGVKD. V lost 1 base and J 7 bases, leaving 26 bases between the germline ends. The CDR3 totals 19 residues.

The genes are TRBV2 and TRBJ2-7; TRBD1 aligns across 9 bases. The J segment lost 0 bases and the V segment lost 1 base, leaving 13 bases of the junction unmatched. The germline gives CDR1 SNHLY, CDR2 FYNNEI. The CDR3 is 19 amino acids. The CDR3 DNA reads TGTGCCAGCAGTGAAGAGTTGATTACCGGGACAGGGAGCTCCTACGAGCAGTACTTC. Its translation is CASSEELITGTGSSYEQYF. Variable domain in full (rest from reference TRBV2 and TRBJ2-7): EPEVTQTPSHQVTQMGQEVILRCVPISNHLYFYWYRQILGQKVEFLVSFYNNEISEKSEIFDDQFSVERPDGSNFTLKIRSTKLEDSAMYFCASSEELITGTGSSYEQYFGPGTRLTVT.

The chain links TRBV7-9 to TRBJ2-3, with D perhaps TRBD2 (7 bases). V dropped 3 bases and J dropped 2 bases, with 21 bases sitting between them. CDR1 and CDR2 from the germline V gene are SEHNR and FQNEAQ (reference sequence). The CDR3 spans 18 residues. The CDR3 spells CASSFGGGARRNTDTQYF. In DNA form, the CDR3 reads TGTGCCAGCAGCTTCGGCGGGGGCGCCCGAAGGAACACAGATACGCAGTATTTT.

The CDR3 coding sequence is TGTGCCAGCAGCAAACGGGACAGAATCTACGAGCAGTACTTC. Translated, it gives CASSKRDRIYEQYF. The V call is TRBV7-6, the J call TRBJ2-7, with 7 bases matching TRBD1. This CDR3 spans 14 amino acids. Germline assignment: CDR1 SGHVS and CDR2 FNYEAQ. J gave up 3 bases and V 5 bases, and 7 bases lay outside the gene matches.

The chain uses TRBV10-1 and TRBJ1-2, with TRBD1 as a possible D gene (5 bases). This CDR3 has 16 amino acids. V was trimmed by 4 bases and J by 4 bases, leaving 19 bases between them. Germline V gene sequence: CDR1 WNHNN, CDR2 SYGVQD (reference sequence). The CDR3 reads CASSGEGQPLPYGYTF. The CDR3 nucleotides are TGCGCCAGCAGTGGAGAGGGGCAGCCCCTTCCCTATGGCTACACCTTC.

The rearrangement joins TRBV13 to TRBJ1-2; the D is unclear. The V and J ends lost 1 base and 4 bases respectively, with 13 bases between them. Germline lookup yields CDR1 PRHDT and CDR2 FYEKMQ (reference sequence). CDR3 length: 15 residues. This chain's CDR3 is CASSLERVPSYGYTF. The CDR3 region has the DNA TGTGCCAGCAGCTTAGAAAGGGTACCTAGCTATGGCTACACCTTC.

J is TRBJ1-2 and V is TRBV27, with 7 bases aligning to TRBD1. This CDR3 is built from 15 residues. Losses at the gene ends were 3 bases for V and 4 bases for J; bases not matched to a gene: 8. Germline CDR1 and CDR2: MNHEY and SMNVEV (reference sequence). The CDR3 protein is CASSFQGERGYGYTF. The DNA for the CDR3 is TGTGCCAGCAGTTTCCAGGGGGAGCGCGGCTATGGCTACACCTTC.

There are a few counts of this clone. The chain recombines TRBV19 with TRBJ2-2, with 14 nucleotides matching TRBD2. Germline CDR1 is LNHDA and CDR2 is SQIVND (reference sequence). With V trimmed by 3 bases and J by 7 bases, 7 bases remained unmatched. This CDR3 is built from 17 residues. The CDR3 sequence: CASSMETSGRANGELFF. The CDR3 DNA sequence: TGTGCCAGTAGTATGGAGACTAGCGGGAGGGCCAACGGGGAGCTGTTTTTT.

The chain uses TRBV10-1 and TRBJ2-1; 13 bases align to TRBD2. Germline V CDR1 and CDR2: WNHNN, SYGVQD (reference sequence). There are 13 residues in the CDR3. V was clipped by 9 bases and J by 9 bases; unmatched bases: 5. The CDR3 here is CASGLAGAIEQFF. CDR3 sequence (DNA): TGCGCCAGTGGACTAGCGGGGGCTATTGAGCAGTTCTTC.

The chain has TRBV7-2 and TRBJ2-5, with 13 bases fitting TRBD2. V lost 3 bases and J lost 2; bases outside the gene matches: 9. The CDR3 spans 18 residues. Looked up from germline, CDR1 is SGHTA and CDR2 is FQGNSA. For the CDR3, the DNA is TGTGCCAGCAGCTTCTCTACTAGGACTAGCGGGGGTCAAGAGACCCAGTACTTC. Protein: CASSFSTRTSGGQETQYF. The variable domain in full, completed from reference TRBV7-2 and TRBJ2-5, reads GAGVSQSPSNKVTEKGKDVELRCDPISGHTALYWYRQSLGQGLEFLIYFQGNSAPDKSGLPSDRFSAERTGGSVSTLTIQRTQQEDSAVYLCASSFSTRTSGGQETQYFGPGTRLLVL.

This sequence joins TRBV29-1 and TRBJ2-5, with D possibly being TRBD2 (5 bases). The CDR3 contains 13 residues. V was cut by 1 base and J by 5 bases, with 11 bases left in between. Germline loops: CDR1 SQVTM, CDR2 ANQGSEA. CDR3 protein: CSVEGGPGETQYF. Here the CDR3 DNA reads TGCAGCGTTGAAGGAGGGCCCGGGGAGACCCAGTACTTC.

V gene TRBV5-1 combines with J gene TRBJ2-4; the match to TRBD1 covers 9 bases. In germline, CDR1 is SGHRS, CDR2 YFSETQ. The CDR3 is 13 residues long. The V and J ends lost 4 bases and 7 bases, in that order; junction bases with no gene match: 3. The CDR3 is CASSRDRDNIQYF. The CDR3 DNA follows: TGCGCCAGCAGCCGGGACAGGGACAACATTCAGTACTTC.

V and J are TRBV6-1 and TRBJ2-1; D perhaps matches TRBD2 (6 bases). Germline V gene lookup returns CDR1 MNHNS and CDR2 SASEGT. Between the trimmed V and J ends, which lost 5 bases and 7 bases, there was a span of 12 bases. The CDR3 loop spans 13 amino acids. As DNA, the CDR3 is TGTGCCAGCAGTAAGACTAGAACGAATGAGCAGTTCTTC. It encodes CASSKTRTNEQFF.

For this clone: The same CDR3 is also encoded by other DNA sequences in this sample. The rearrangement links TRBV28 to TRBJ1-2; D is possibly TRBD1 (5 bases). CDR1 is MDHEN and CDR2 is SYDVKM in the germline V gene. The CDR3 length is 12 residues. Trimming left V 6 bases short and J 8 bases short, with 13 bases between. CDR3 amino acids: CASRFLGGGYTF. The DNA of the CDR3 is TGTGCCAGCAGATTCCTTGGGGGGGGCTACACCTTC.

This chain links TRBV18 with TRBJ2-1, with TRBD2 identical over 7 bases. There are 17 residues in the CDR3. Germline values: CDR1 KGHSH, CDR2 LQKENI. J was trimmed by 8 bases and V by 0 bases; bases with no gene match: 13. Written as DNA, the CDR3 is TGTGCCAGCTCACCACCGGGACTATCGTCCCTGTTCCATGAGCAGTTCTTC. Translated, it gives CASSPPGLSSLFHEQFF. The full variable domain, its missing parts supplied by reference TRBV18 and TRBJ2-1, is NAGVMQNPRHLVRRRGQEARLRCSPMKGHSHVYWYRQLPEEGLKFMVYLQKENIIDESGMPKERFSAEFPKEGPSILRIQQVVRGDSAAYFCASSPPGLSSLFHEQFFGPGTRLTVL.

The V gene is TRBV10-3, the J gene TRBJ1-1, with D possibly being TRBD1 (6 bases). Germline V CDR1 and CDR2: ENHRY, SYGVKD. V was pared by 0 bases and J by 6 bases, with 8 bases between. This CDR3 has 13 residues. The CDR3 coding sequence is TGTGCCATCAGTGAGTCTGGGGGCCCTGAAGCTTTCTTT. This translates into CAISESGGPEAFF.

CDR3 sequence reads: CARSLGSVRGPTGELFF. CDR3 coding DNA: TGTGCCAGAAGCTTGGGGTCTGTCAGGGGGCCCACCGGGGAGCTGTTTTTT. The chain uses TRBV5-3 and TRBJ2-2; TRBD1 matches at 8 bases. Being an ORF, TRBV5-3 has a function that is uncertain. V shed 0 bases, J shed 4 bases, and the junction held 8 bases outside the gene matches. The CDR3 totals 17 residues.

The chain joins TRBV5-1 to TRBJ1-2; TRBD1 might be the D (6 bases). Germline values: CDR1 SGHRS, CDR2 YFSETQ. V was trimmed by 4 bases and J by 13 bases, leaving 20 bases between them. CDR3 length: 13 amino acids. The CDR3 sequence is CASSATGTLAGTF. The CDR3 DNA follows: TGCGCCAGCAGCGCAACCGGGACACTCGCGGGCACCTTC.

V is TRBV5-1 and J is TRBJ2-2; 9 nucleotides match TRBD1. V lost 3 bases to trimming and J lost 7 bases; unmatched junction nucleotides: 10. The CDR3 sequence is 16 residues long. Looked up from germline, CDR1 is SGHRS and CDR2 is YFSETQ. CDR3 nucleotide sequence: TGCGCCAGCAGCTCCACCCCCGGGACAGGGCACGGGGAGCTGTTTTTT. The encoded protein is CASSSTPGTGHGELFF.

The V call is TRBV30, the J call TRBJ2-3; 8 positions agree with TRBD2. V lost 0 bases, J lost 6 bases, and 5 bases stayed unmatched. The length of the CDR3 is 14 residues. Germline lookup yields CDR1 GTSNPN and CDR2 SVGIG (reference sequence). Here the CDR3 reads CAWSVGTRTDTQYF. In nucleotides, the CDR3 is TGTGCCTGGAGTGTAGGGACTAGGACGGATACGCAGTATTTT. The whole variable domain, filled in from reference TRBV30 and TRBJ2-3, reads SQTIHQWPATLVQPVGSPLSLECTVEGTSNPNLYWYRQAAGRGLQLLFYSVGIGQISSEVPQNLSASRPQDRQFILSSKKLLLSDSGFYLCAWSVGTRTDTQYFGPGTRLTVL.

The chain joins TRBV27 to TRBJ2-2; 10 bases align to TRBD2. The CDR3 is 18 residues long. Germline assignment: CDR1 MNHEY and CDR2 SMNVEV (reference sequence). J was trimmed by 0 bases and V by 10 bases; bases with no gene match: 14. The CDR3 spells CATRGRKRGGPNTGELFF. The CDR3 nucleotides read TGTGCCACTCGAGGCCGTAAGCGGGGGGGCCCGAACACCGGGGAGCTGTTTTTT.

This clone was seen a few times. This chain links TRBV5-6 with TRBJ2-6, with 8 bases aligning to TRBD2. This CDR3 contains 18 residues. After removal of 1 base from V and 2 bases from J, the junction contained 8 bases not matched to a gene. Germline V CDR1 and CDR2: SGHDT, YYEEEE. The CDR3 sequence: CASSLYARGGAGANVLTF. Here the CDR3 DNA reads TGTGCCAGCAGCTTGTATGCCCGGGGGGGTGCTGGGGCCAACGTCCTGACTTTC. Filled out from reference TRBV5-6 and TRBJ2-6, the complete variable domain reads DAGVTQSPTHLIKTRGQQVTLRCSPKSGHDTVSWYQQALGQGPQFIFQYYEEEERQRGNFPDRFSGHQFPNYSSELNVNALLLGDSALYLCASSLYARGGAGANVLTFGAGSRLTVL.

The V and J genes are TRBV5-1 and TRBJ1-4; D possibly corresponds to TRBD1 (6 bases). The CDR3 contains 15 residues. V lost 4 bases, J lost 5 bases, and 15 bases lay in between. Per the germline V gene, CDR1 is SGHRS and CDR2 is YFSETQ. The CDR3 spells CASSPTGAQNEKLFF. The CDR3 DNA reads TGCGCCAGCAGCCCTACGGGGGCCCAAAATGAAAAACTGTTTTTT.

The V and J genes are TRBV2 and TRBJ2-7; TRBD1 might be the D (5 bases). The germline CDR1 and CDR2 sequences are SNHLY and FYNNEI. The CDR3 sequence is 16 residues long. The V end was cut by 1 base, the J end by 0 bases, with 13 bases between. The CDR3 is CASSEGLGRSSYEQYF. CDR3 nucleotides: TGTGCCAGCAGTGAAGGTCTGGGGCGAAGCTCCTACGAGCAGTACTTC.

The chain recombines TRBV5-1 with TRBJ2-3; 14 bases are a match to TRBD2. The CDR3 runs 16 residues. V was pared by 3 bases and J by 10 bases, with 10 bases of the junction left unmatched. CDR1 and CDR2 from the germline V gene are SGHRS and YFSETQ. In DNA form, the CDR3 reads TGCGCCAGCAGCTCGCAGACTAGCGGGGGGGCGGGTGCGCAGTATTTT. Protein: CASSSQTSGGAGAQYF.

This chain links TRBV7-9 with TRBJ2-3, with 8 bases identical to TRBD1. The CDR3 loop spans 15 amino acids. V lost 2 bases, J lost 2 bases, and 3 bases stayed unmatched. From germline, CDR1 is SEHNR and CDR2 FQNEAQ (reference sequence). CDR3 sequence (DNA): TGTGCCAGCAGCTTAAACAGGGGGACCACAGATACGCAGTATTTT. Its protein is CASSLNRGTTDTQYF.

This chain connects TRBV28 to TRBJ1-5; D is possibly TRBD1 (5 bases). Germline CDR1 MDHEN, CDR2 SYDVKM. V was shortened by 2 bases and J by 5 bases, with 13 bases between the two germline ends. The CDR3 has 15 amino acids. The CDR3 DNA is TGTGCCAGCAGTTTAACGGGGCAGGGTGATCAGCCCCAGCATTTT. Translated, it gives CASSLTGQGDQPQHF.

The chain recombines TRBV7-9 with TRBJ2-7; D possibly corresponds to TRBD1 (6 bases). This CDR3 comprises 15 residues. V lost 2 bases to trimming and J lost 3 bases, with 14 bases between them. The germline CDR1 and CDR2 sequences are SEHNR and FQNEAQ (reference sequence). The CDR3 is CASSLPPTGNYEQYF. CDR3 bases: TGTGCCAGCAGCTTACCCCCTACAGGGAACTACGAGCAGTACTTC.

The V gene is TRBV10-3, the J gene TRBJ2-1; 13 nucleotides line up with TRBD2. Germline V gene data show CDR1 as ENHRY and CDR2 as SYGVKD. This CDR3 has 16 amino acids. Germline trimming cut 6 bases from V and 9 bases from J; bases unmatched to any gene: 11. In DNA form, the CDR3 reads TGTGCCATCAGGGCCGGACTAGCGGGAGAGATTTCTGAGCAGTTCTTC. It codes for CAIRAGLAGEISEQFF.